This is a list of T cell receptor beta chains from one sample in a study of CD8 T cells in ankylosing spondylitis. TCRdb reanalysed the 5' RACE reads using MiXCR and keeps one entry per CDR3 protein. This table has about 140,000 distinct CDR3 sequences, around a third appearing once. The sequenced material came from synovial fluid, either unsorted or a sorted T cell fraction (not recorded which). The source of these receptors is a male donor with ankylosing spondylitis. Each CDR3 is given with its conserved first and last residue. The D gene is left open where the match is weak. Size tells how often a clone was seen (once, few, many) or the class of an expanded clone, and some rows leave it out.

j_gene | v_gene | abundance | d_gene | CDR3nt | CDR3aa
TRBJ1-1 | TRBV7-9 | many | NA | TGTGCCAGCAGCCTAGAGGGGGGTCTAACTCCGAACACTGAAGCTTTCTTT | CASSLEGGLTPNTEAFF
TRBJ2-1 | TRBV15 | NA | TRBD2 | TGTGCCACCAGCACCTTAGCGGGCAGCTCCTACAATGAGCAGTTCTTC | CATSTLAGSSYNEQFF
TRBJ2-1 | TRBV20-1 | few | TRBD2 | TGCAGTGCTATCGGGACTAGCAGCCCCTCCTACAATGAGCAGTTCTTC | CSAIGTSSPSYNEQFF
TRBJ2-5 | TRBV18 | many | NA | TGTGCCAGCTCACCTTCTCGACAGGCCGAGACCCAGTACTTC | CASSPSRQAETQYF
TRBJ2-3 | TRBV24-1 | NA | NA | TGTGCCACCAGTGCCCGTGGACAGCACACAGATACGCAGTATTTT | CATSARGQHTDTQYF
TRBJ1-5 | TRBV3-1 | NA | NA | TGTGCCAGCAGCCCCCGGGACACCTATAGCAATCAGCCCCAGCATTTT | CASSPRDTYSNQPQHF
TRBJ2-2 | TRBV4-1 | NA | NA | TGCGCCAGCAGCCAAGGACAGGGAGGCACCGGGGAGCTGTTTTTT | CASSQGQGGTGELFF
TRBJ2-2 | TRBV5-1 | NA | TRBD1 | TGCGCCAGCAGCTTCCCCGACAGGGGAAGCGGGGAGCTGTTTTTT | CASSFPDRGSGELFF
TRBJ1-1 | TRBV20-1 | NA | NA | TGCAGTGCTCACCCCCCCGAGGGCACTGAAGCTTTCTTT | CSAHPPEGTEAFF
TRBJ2-3 | TRBV18 | many | NA | TGTGCCAGCTCACCACCCACTGCCCTGGCGCAGTATTTT | CASSPPTALAQYF
TRBJ1-3 | TRBV6-5 | many | NA | TGTGCCAGCAGTTATGGCTACCTGGGCTCTGGAAACACCATATATTTT | CASSYGYLGSGNTIYF
TRBJ1-3 | TRBV12-3/TRBV12-4 | few | NA | TGTGCCAGCAGTTTGCAGGCGGTCTCTGGAAACACCATATATTTT | CASSLQAVSGNTIYF
TRBJ2-3 | TRBV7-8 | many | NA | TGTGCCAGCAGCTTAGGGGCAATGATTCTCCGCACAGATACGCAGTATTTT | CASSLGAMILRTDTQYF
TRBJ2-2 | TRBV3-1 | NA | TRBD2 | TGTGCCAGCAGCCCTCAGCGGGGGGGATACGCGAACACCGGGGAGCTGTTTTTT | CASSPQRGGYANTGELFF
TRBJ2-5 | TRBV29-1 | NA | NA | TGCAGCGTTGAAGTTGGGGGTGGCGAGACCCAGTACTTC | CSVEVGGGETQYF
TRBJ2-1 | TRBV28 | NA | NA | TGTGCCAGCAGTTCTGACAGGACCTCCTACAATGAGCAGTTCTTC | CASSSDRTSYNEQFF
TRBJ1-2 | TRBV7-9 | NA | TRBD1 | TGTGCCAGCAGCTTAGCCCTAGCGGGGCAGGGGGCGTATGGCTACACCTTC | CASSLALAGQGAYGYTF
TRBJ2-1 | TRBV5-1 | few | TRBD2 | TGCGCCAGCAGTCCGGGACTAGTCTTCAGTGAGCAGTTCTTC | CASSPGLVFSEQFF
TRBJ2-3 | TRBV20-1 | few | TRBD1 | TGCAGTGCCCCGGGACAGGGCAACACAGATACGCAGTATTTT | CSAPGQGNTDTQYF
TRBJ2-7 | TRBV7-6 | many | NA | TGTGCCAGCAGCTTTGGCAGGGGAGGAGAGCAGTACTTC | CASSFGRGGEQYF